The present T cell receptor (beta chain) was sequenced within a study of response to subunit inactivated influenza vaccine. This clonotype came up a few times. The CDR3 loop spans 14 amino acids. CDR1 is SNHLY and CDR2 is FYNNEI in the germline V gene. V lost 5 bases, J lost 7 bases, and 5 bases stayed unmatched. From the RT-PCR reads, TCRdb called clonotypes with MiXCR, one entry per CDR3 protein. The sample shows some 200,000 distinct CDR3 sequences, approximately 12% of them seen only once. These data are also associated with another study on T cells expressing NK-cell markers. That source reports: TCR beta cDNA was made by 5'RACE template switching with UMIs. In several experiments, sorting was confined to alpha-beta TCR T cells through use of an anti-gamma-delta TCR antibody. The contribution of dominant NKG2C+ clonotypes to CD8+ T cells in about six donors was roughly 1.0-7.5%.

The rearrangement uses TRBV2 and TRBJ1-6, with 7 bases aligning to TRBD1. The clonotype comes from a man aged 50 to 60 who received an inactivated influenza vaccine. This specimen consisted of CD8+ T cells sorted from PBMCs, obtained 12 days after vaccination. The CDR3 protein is CASSTTGNNSPLHF. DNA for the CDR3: TGTGCCAGCAGTACGACAGGGAACAATTCACCCCTCCACTTT.